The T cell receptor (beta chain) under discussion was sequenced for a study of blood T cell repertoires in COVID-19. Across the whole study: Whether acute or convalescent, the COVID-19 samples came from the United States, Italy and Spain. PBMCs, B-cell-depleted T cells, or T cells provided the cDNA or gDNA that made up the material.

In the authors' workflow: Amplification from reference gene primers served as the basis for estimated nucleated cell counts. Method: immunoSEQ multiplex PCR; TCRdb's copy keeps in-frame clones and lacks some. That table gives V, J and clone size, and the DNA gave D and trimming. The sample lists around 300,000 clones, under 90% occurring once. V dropped 0 bases and J dropped 6 bases, with 13 bases sitting between them. Per the germline V gene, CDR1 is GTSNPN and CDR2 is SVGIG (reference sequence). The CDR3 runs to 14 residues. The sequence came from a woman between 35 and 50 years old who had recovered from COVID-19. The chain joins TRBV30 to TRBJ2-3, with TRBD1 as a possible D gene (5 bases). The sequenced sample consisted of peripheral blood. The CDR3 reads CAWSVLGALDTQYF. CDR3 bases: TGTGCCTGGAGTGTATTAGGGGCGCTGGATACGCAGTATTTT.